This TCR beta chain comes out of a study of early T cells in non-severe SARS-CoV-2 infection. About the study: Chains were unpaired, as sequencing was done on bulk RNA from unsorted whole blood. Whole-study findings and limits: Matching results from VDJdb favored anti-spike CD8 responses, leaving private and CD4 specificities undetected.

Concerning this clonotype: Antigen specificity is unknown.

Germline V CDR1 and CDR2: MNHNS, SASEGT. V was shortened by 7 bases and J by 7 bases, with 17 bases between the two germline ends. The length of the CDR3 is 15 residues. Tagging with unique molecular identifiers was applied to individual cDNA molecules. TCRdb re-analysed the 5' RACE reads in MiXCR, keeping a single row per CDR3 protein. The profile shows 57,000 or so distinct CDR3 sequences, around 11% of them singletons. The specimen comprised whole blood, sampled at baseline. The genes are TRBV6-1 and TRBJ1-6; the D gene is possibly TRBD1 (6 bases). The receptor's source is an adult who was a healthcare worker with PCR-confirmed SARS-CoV-2 infection or an uninfected control (not recorded which). The donor label of this sample is uncertain. CDR3 loop: CASTAPGTRNSPLHF. CDR3 DNA sequence: TGTGCCAGCACCGCCCCCGGGACAAGAAATTCACCCCTCCACTTT.